This is a list of T cell receptor beta chains from one sample in a study of vaccination effects on CD4 cells after COVID-19. These TCRs' antigens remain unknown. Generated by immunoSEQ multiplex PCR, the TCRdb table keeps only in-frame clones and is missing some. The sample comprises just over 55,000 clones, around 84% of which are singletons, and about 4.5% rests with the top ten. Sequencing used CD4+ T cells from PBMCs cultured without peptide, obtained after COVID-19 vaccination. Source of these receptors: a human donor who received a COVID-19 vaccine. Each CDR3 is given with its conserved first and last residue. Each record gives: V gene, J gene, CDR3 protein.

V: TRBV25-1; J: TRBJ1-5; CDR3: CASSQALNQPQHF
V: TRBV6-5; J: TRBJ1-2; CDR3: CASSYGGVYGYTF
V: TRBV3-1/TRBV3-2; J: TRBJ2-7; CDR3: CASTRGGGGEQYF
V: TRBV28; J: TRBJ1-6; CDR3: CASSLPAGGSPLHF
V: TRBV4-1; J: TRBJ2-7; CDR3: CASSRDRGSYEQYF
V: TRBV6-2/TRBV6-3; J: TRBJ2-3; CDR3: CASSPGTLEDWDTQYF
V: TRBV5-1; J: TRBJ2-7; CDR3: CASSLTPYEQYF
V: TRBV3-1/TRBV3-2; J: TRBJ2-3; CDR3: CASSLTSGASTDTQYF
V: TRBV7-9; J: TRBJ2-7; CDR3: CASSKTGGGFYEQYF
V: TRBV4-3; J: TRBJ2-2; CDR3: CASSRLTSGVAGELFF
V: TRBV9; J: TRBJ1-2; CDR3: CASSAGPVYGYTF
V: TRBV4-1; J: TRBJ1-4; CDR3: CASSLAGGEKLFF
V: TRBV28; J: TRBJ1-1; CDR3: CASSLPLRPAFF
V: TRBV29-1; J: TRBJ1-1; CDR3: CSSWRGDTEAFF
V: TRBV2; J: TRBJ2-3; CDR3: CASSLLSGDTQYF
V: TRBV7-9; J: TRBJ2-3; CDR3: CASSLDRGGGTDTQYF
V: TRBV15; J: TRBJ2-7; CDR3: CATSRRLDAYEQYF
V: TRBV19; J: TRBJ1-2; CDR3: CASRTGSYGYTF
V: TRBV4-2; J: TRBJ1-2; CDR3: CASSPPGTVLYGYTF
V: TRBV7-2; J: TRBJ2-3; CDR3: CASSLIGGGVKSDTQYF
V: TRBV27; J: TRBJ2-7; CDR3: CASSRGDRSYEQYF
V: TRBV3-1/TRBV3-2; J: TRBJ2-1; CDR3: CASSPTGSSYNEQFF